This TCR beta chain stems from a study of T cell changes during pregnancy in multiple sclerosis. The ends lost 4 bases at V and 7 bases at J; junction bases unmatched: 8. CDR3 length equals 17 residues. The V gene's germline CDR1 is SGHDN and CDR2 FVKESK. TCRdb's table, derived via immunoSEQ multiplex PCR, lists solely in-frame clones and lacks some. The sample contains approximately 48,000 clones, around 90% of which appear only once. This receptor was taken from a female donor with multiple sclerosis, enrolled in a pregnancy study. Sequencing used CD4+ T cells from peripheral blood mononuclear cells, obtained after pregnancy. V and J are TRBV14 and TRBJ2-2; 14 bases are shared with TRBD2. The CDR3 DNA follows: TGTGCCAGCAGCCTAAGACTAGCGGGAGGGCCGGTCGGGGAGCTGTTTTTT. Its protein is CASSLRLAGGPVGELFF.